Listed below are T cell receptor beta chains from one sample, sequenced in a study of cytomegalovirus exposure and HLA in healthy donors. Using immunoSEQ multiplex PCR, the repertoire was profiled, and TCRdb retains in-frame clones only, with some absent. The sample includes 90,000 to 140,000 clones, 76% of them seen just once. Sequencing used PBMCs. These TCRs come from a man aged 40-55 years in good health and CMV-seropositive. Each CDR3 is given with its conserved first and last residue. D genes are given only for firm matches. The listing skips clone size in some rows; elsewhere it reads once, few, many or a size class.

CDR3nt: TGTGCCAGCAGCGGGGGACAGCTGTTGGGCGGCTACACCTTC
CDR3aa: CASSGGQLLGGYTF
j_gene: TRBJ1-2
v_gene: TRBV5-4
abundance: .
d_gene: TRBD1

CDR3nt: TGTGCCTGGAGTGTCCTCCGAACCTACCAGACAGGAACAAATACGCAGTATTTT
CDR3aa: CAWSVLRTYQTGTNTQYF
j_gene: TRBJ2-3
v_gene: TRBV30
abundance: .
d_gene: .

CDR3nt: TGTGCCAGCAGTGCTCAGGGGGCGGGGGGCTACACCTTC
CDR3aa: CASSAQGAGGYTF
j_gene: TRBJ1-2
v_gene: TRBV27
abundance: .
d_gene: TRBD1

CDR3nt: TGTGCCAGCAATCGGGAGCCGGTTATTGGTCAGTTCTTC
CDR3aa: CASNREPVIGQFF
j_gene: TRBJ2-1
v_gene: TRBV2
abundance: .
d_gene: .

CDR3nt: TGTGCCACCAGCGTAGCTACAGATACGCAGTATTTT
CDR3aa: CATSVATDTQYF
j_gene: TRBJ2-3
v_gene: TRBV15
abundance: few
d_gene: .

CDR3nt: TGTGCCAGCTCAGGGGGGTGGCGGGGGGTCTACGAGCAGTACTTC
CDR3aa: CASSGGWRGVYEQYF
j_gene: TRBJ2-7
v_gene: TRBV18
abundance: .
d_gene: TRBD2

CDR3nt: TGTGCCAGCACTACCCCTCGTCGGGGGGGCCCCTATAATTCACCCCTCCACTTT
CDR3aa: CASTTPRRGGPYNSPLHF
j_gene: TRBJ1-6
v_gene: TRBV27
abundance: .
d_gene: .

CDR3nt: TGTGCCAGCAGCTTAGGGCGGGCCTTTGGTGAGCAGTTCTTC
CDR3aa: CASSLGRAFGEQFF
j_gene: TRBJ2-1
v_gene: TRBV7-2
abundance: once
d_gene: .

CDR3nt: TGTGCCAGCAGTGTTAAGGGGGTCTCTGGCTACACCTTC
CDR3aa: CASSVKGVSGYTF
j_gene: TRBJ1-2
v_gene: TRBV6-1
abundance: .
d_gene: .

CDR3nt: TGTGCCAGCAGCCCCACCCCGGGCGAGCAGTACTTC
CDR3aa: CASSPTPGEQYF
j_gene: TRBJ2-7
v_gene: TRBV7-9
abundance: .
d_gene: .

CDR3nt: TGTGCCATCAGTCCAGACAGGCTAAACACCGGGGAGCTGTTTTTT
CDR3aa: CAISPDRLNTGELFF
j_gene: TRBJ2-2
v_gene: TRBV10-3
abundance: .
d_gene: .

CDR3nt: TGTGCCAGCAGTTCGCCTAGCGGGAGGACCTACGAGCAGTACTTC
CDR3aa: CASSSPSGRTYEQYF
j_gene: TRBJ2-7
v_gene: TRBV28
abundance: .
d_gene: TRBD2

CDR3nt: TGTGCCAGCAGCTCTGGACAGGGACTCACAGATACGCAGTATTTT
CDR3aa: CASSSGQGLTDTQYF
j_gene: TRBJ2-3
v_gene: TRBV7-9
abundance: once
d_gene: TRBD1

CDR3nt: TGTGCCAGCAGCTTCCTCCGGGACAGGCAGTTCTTC
CDR3aa: CASSFLRDRQFF
j_gene: TRBJ2-1
v_gene: TRBV7-6
abundance: .
d_gene: TRBD1

CDR3nt: TGTGCCAGCAGTGAATTCGAGGGTAGCAATCAGCCCCAGCATTTT
CDR3aa: CASSEFEGSNQPQHF
j_gene: TRBJ1-5
v_gene: TRBV6-1
abundance: .
d_gene: .

CDR3nt: TGTGCCAGCAGTGTGACTAGCGGGGGGGCAGATACGCAGTATTTT
CDR3aa: CASSVTSGGADTQYF
j_gene: TRBJ2-3
v_gene: TRBV6-4
abundance: few
d_gene: TRBD2

CDR3nt: TGTGCCAGCAGCGTAGAAGGTAGCGGGACCACAGATACGCAGTATTTT
CDR3aa: CASSVEGSGTTDTQYF
j_gene: TRBJ2-3
v_gene: TRBV9
abundance: .
d_gene: TRBD2

CDR3nt: TGTGCCAGCAGCACCGGGTCCAACTACAATGAGCAGTTCTTC
CDR3aa: CASSTGSNYNEQFF
j_gene: TRBJ2-1
v_gene: TRBV7-9
abundance: few
d_gene: .

CDR3nt: TGTGCCAGCAGCATACAGGGTTCCACTGAAGCTTTCTTT
CDR3aa: CASSIQGSTEAFF
j_gene: TRBJ1-1
v_gene: TRBV7-3
abundance: once
d_gene: .

CDR3nt: TGTGCCAGCAGCTTTAGGGGGCAGTATGGCTACACCTTC
CDR3aa: CASSFRGQYGYTF
j_gene: TRBJ1-2
v_gene: TRBV7-2
abundance: few
d_gene: TRBD1

CDR3nt: TGTGCCAGTAGATCTCCGGGACAGGGACGTGAAAAACTGTTTTTT
CDR3aa: CASRSPGQGREKLFF
j_gene: TRBJ1-4
v_gene: TRBV19
abundance: .
d_gene: TRBD1

CDR3nt: TGTGCCAGCAGCCCACCACAGGCCTCCTACGAGCAGTACTTC
CDR3aa: CASSPPQASYEQYF
j_gene: TRBJ2-7
v_gene: TRBV13
abundance: .
d_gene: .

CDR3nt: TGTGCCAGCAGCTTACAGGGGGCTTTTGAAAAACTGTTTTTT
CDR3aa: CASSLQGAFEKLFF
j_gene: TRBJ1-4
v_gene: TRBV5-4
abundance: .
d_gene: TRBD1

CDR3nt: TGTGCCAGCAGCGTAGATTGGGGGGGGCAGCAGTACTTC
CDR3aa: CASSVDWGGQQYF
j_gene: TRBJ2-7
v_gene: TRBV9
abundance: few
d_gene: .

CDR3nt: TGTGCCAGCAGCGTAGGAGGGTCATCCACTGAAGCTTTCTTT
CDR3aa: CASSVGGSSTEAFF
j_gene: TRBJ1-1
v_gene: TRBV9
abundance: .
d_gene: .

CDR3nt: TGCGCCAGCAGCCAGGACCCAGGGAGGACTCAGCCCCAGCATTTT
CDR3aa: CASSQDPGRTQPQHF
j_gene: TRBJ1-5
v_gene: TRBV4-3
abundance: .
d_gene: .

CDR3nt: TGTGCCAGCAGCCATTCGCCAGGGGCCGGCGGCTACACCTTC
CDR3aa: CASSHSPGAGGYTF
j_gene: TRBJ1-2
v_gene: TRBV14
abundance: .
d_gene: .

CDR3nt: TGCGCCAGCAGGCAGGGAACCGGGGAGCTGTTTTTT
CDR3aa: CASRQGTGELFF
j_gene: TRBJ2-2
v_gene: TRBV5-1
abundance: few
d_gene: .

CDR3nt: TGTGCCAGCTCACGCCGGGACAAAGAAACAGATACGCAGTATTTT
CDR3aa: CASSRRDKETDTQYF
j_gene: TRBJ2-3
v_gene: TRBV18
abundance: .
d_gene: .

CDR3nt: TGTGCCAGCAGCTTTACCACTAGTAGCATGGGGGCGGAGCAGTTCTTC
CDR3aa: CASSFTTSSMGAEQFF
j_gene: TRBJ2-1
v_gene: TRBV11-3
abundance: .
d_gene: .

CDR3nt: TGTGCCAGCAGTGCTTGGCCGGGGTATGACTATGGCTACACCTTC
CDR3aa: CASSAWPGYDYGYTF
j_gene: TRBJ1-2
v_gene: TRBV2
abundance: .
d_gene: .

CDR3nt: TGTGCCAGCAGCCAGAACAATGAGCAGTTCTTC
CDR3aa: CASSQNNEQFF
j_gene: TRBJ2-1
v_gene: TRBV28
abundance: .
d_gene: .

CDR3nt: TGTGCCAGCAGCCAAGTCCGCCAGGCAGCCCCCCAAGAGACCCAGTACTTC
CDR3aa: CASSQVRQAAPQETQYF
j_gene: TRBJ2-5
v_gene: TRBV14
abundance: few
d_gene: .

CDR3nt: TGTGCCAGCAGCTTCAGGCGGGGGGGCACAGATACGCAGTATTTT
CDR3aa: CASSFRRGGTDTQYF
j_gene: TRBJ2-3
v_gene: TRBV7-2
abundance: .
d_gene: TRBD2

CDR3nt: TGTGCCAGCAGGGGACAGGTTATCGGGGAGCTGTTTTTT
CDR3aa: CASRGQVIGELFF
j_gene: TRBJ2-2
v_gene: TRBV2
abundance: .
d_gene: TRBD1

CDR3nt: TGTGCCAGCAGACGGACTAGGGTTGGAAACACCATATATTTT
CDR3aa: CASRRTRVGNTIYF
j_gene: TRBJ1-3
v_gene: TRBV5-6
abundance: .
d_gene: .

CDR3nt: TGTGCCAGCAGTGTTACAGGGAATGAAAAACTGTTTTTT
CDR3aa: CASSVTGNEKLFF
j_gene: TRBJ1-4
v_gene: TRBV6-6
abundance: .
d_gene: .

CDR3nt: TGCGCCAGCAGCCTCAGACTAGCCCGGGGGGGCGGGGAGCTGTTTTTT
CDR3aa: CASSLRLARGGGELFF
j_gene: TRBJ2-2
v_gene: TRBV4-1
abundance: .
d_gene: TRBD2

CDR3nt: TGCAGCGTCGACGGGTATGGCTCCTTCTACAATGAGCAGTTCTTC
CDR3aa: CSVDGYGSFYNEQFF
j_gene: TRBJ2-1
v_gene: TRBV29-1
abundance: .
d_gene: .

CDR3nt: TGTGCCAGCAGCTTGCAGGGGATCTACGAGCAGTACTTC
CDR3aa: CASSLQGIYEQYF
j_gene: TRBJ2-7
v_gene: TRBV5-8
abundance: .
d_gene: .

CDR3nt: TGTGCCAGCAGGGAGGGGGCCGTAGGGAATTCACCCCTCCACTTT
CDR3aa: CASREGAVGNSPLHF
j_gene: TRBJ1-6
v_gene: TRBV2
abundance: few
d_gene: TRBD1

CDR3nt: TGCGCCAGCAGCCAAGACAGGGGAGAGACCCAGTACTTC
CDR3aa: CASSQDRGETQYF
j_gene: TRBJ2-5
v_gene: TRBV4-3
abundance: .
d_gene: .